A single sample is the source of the 22 T cell receptor beta chains below, sequenced in a study of CD8+CD57+ T cells in acquired aplastic anemia. The template used for profiling TCR beta VDJ and CDR3 was genomic DNA. TCRdb used MiXCR to reprocess the reads, holding one entry per CDR3 protein. The repertoire holds 150,000 or so distinct CDR3 sequences, with less than 50% as singletons. Whoever was chosen for sequencing had shown CD8+CD57+ cell expansion by flow cytometry. The sequencing sample was made of sorted CD4+, CD8+, or CD8+CD57+ T cells (not recorded which) from PBMCs. Receptors were obtained from a human donor with aplastic anemia.

This clonotype has a handful of counts. This chain uses TRBV6-1 with TRBJ1-5; 9 bases agree with TRBD1. The V gene end was trimmed by 4 bases and the J gene end by 6 bases; junction bases not matched to a gene: 13. CDR3 size: 17 residues. Germline-derived CDR1 and CDR2 are MNHNS and SASEGT. CDR3 region: CASSVTGGIGPRQPQHF. DNA of the CDR3: TGTGCCAGCAGTGTGACAGGGGGTATTGGTCCTCGTCAGCCCCAGCATTTT.

This chain uses TRBV2 with TRBJ1-5; D is uncertain. The CDR3 consists of 14 residues. Per the germline V gene, CDR1 is SNHLY and CDR2 is FYNNEI. Trimming pared 5 bases from V and 0 bases from J, leaving 8 bases between. CDR3 in DNA: TGTGCCAGCAGTTCAGACTATAGCAATCAGCCCCAGCATTTT. Its protein product is CASSSDYSNQPQHF.

Written as DNA, the CDR3 is TGTGCCAGCGGGACAGGGGCAAGCTCTGGAAACACCATATATTTT. Encoded protein: CASGTGASSGNTIYF. The J gene is TRBJ1-3, the V gene TRBV19; 10 bases line up with TRBD1. The CDR3 is made up of 15 amino acids. Germline CDR1 LNHDA, CDR2 SQIVND (reference sequence). The ends lost 9 bases at V and 0 bases at J; junction bases unmatched: 5.

Regarding this clonotype: As the CDR3 is not closed by the conserved phenylalanine or tryptophan, this likely results from a read error. V and J are TRBV5-6 and TRBJ2-2; D gene uncertain. The CDR3 consists of 15 residues. With 6 bases removed from V and 0 bases from J, the gap between germline ends came to 12 bases. CDR1 SGHDT and CDR2 YYEEEE come from the germline V gene. The CDR3 reads CASTTVGSNTGELFC. The CDR3 nucleotides read TGTGCCAGCACCACCGTGGGGTCGAACACCGGGGAGCTGTTTTGT.

DNA of the CDR3: TGTGCCAGCAGCCAAGAGGTACAGCCCAGAATATACGAGCAGTACTTC. This encodes CASSQEVQPRIYEQYF. V is TRBV4-2 and J is TRBJ2-7; D is ambiguous. The germline CDR1 and CDR2 sequences are LGHNA and YNFKEQ. The V end was cut by 0 bases, the J end by 4 bases, with 16 bases between. The CDR3 has 16 residues.

Remarks on this clonotype: A read error may account for a junction end that differs from germline. The chain links TRBV20-1 to TRBJ1-1; no clear D gene. CDR1 is DFQATT and CDR2 is SNEGSKA in the germline V gene (reference sequence). This CDR3 has 12 residues. The CDR3 protein is CSVNLGNTEALF. CDR3 bases: TGCAGTGTCAACCTAGGGAACACTGAAGCTCTCTTT.

This clonotype was counted ten times or more. V and J are TRBV29-1 and TRBJ1-1; D possibly corresponds to TRBD1 (6 bases). Trimming removed 7 bases from V and 4 bases from J, with 13 bases in between. CDR1 SQVTM and CDR2 ANQGSEA come from the germline V gene. The CDR3 sequence is 12 residues long. The CDR3, as DNA: TGCAGCGCGGCCCAGGGGAGCACTGAAGCTTTCTTT. Protein: CSAAQGSTEAFF.

In regard to this clonotype: An end of the junction differs from the germline gene, which may be a read error. This sequence joins TRBV24-1 and TRBJ2-5; no definite D call. The CDR3 sequence is 13 residues long. Germline CDR1 and CDR2: KGHDR and SFDVKD. Here the CDR3 DNA reads TGTGCCAGCAGTCCCGGACCAGCCCAGACCCAGTACTTC. This codes for CASSPGPAQTQYF.

This clonotype has a count of ten or more. This chain connects TRBV7-6 to TRBJ1-1; no clear D. Trimming left V 0 bases short and J 4 bases short, with 12 bases between. CDR3 length: 15 amino acids. Per germline, CDR1 SGHVS and CDR2 FNYEAQ. This CDR3 reads CASSLAGWGGTEAFF. CDR3 nucleotide sequence: TGTGCCAGCAGCTTAGCTGGGTGGGGAGGCACTGAAGCTTTCTTT.

This chain's CDR3 is CASRAGVSTDTQYF. The CDR3 coding sequence is TGTGCCAGCAGGGCAGGGGTCTCCACAGATACGCAGTATTTT. The V and J genes are TRBV2 and TRBJ2-3; the D gene is possibly TRBD1 (6 bases). The CDR3 sequence is 14 residues long. Germline CDR1 reads SNHLY; CDR2 reads FYNNEI. V gave up 6 bases and J gave up 2 bases, with 12 bases separating them.

This clonotype has just one count. The chain is built from TRBV5-1 and TRBJ1-2, with D perhaps matching TRBD1 (5 bases). Germline CDR1 and CDR2: SGHRS and YFSETQ. This CDR3 contains 13 residues. The V and J ends lost 6 bases and 6 bases respectively, with 15 bases between them. In nucleotides, the CDR3 is TGCGCCAGCACGACAGAACCAACTAATGGCTACACCTTC. Its protein is CASTTEPTNGYTF.

In nucleotides, the CDR3 is TGTGCCATCAGCCCGGGACAGGGCAATTCACCCCTCCACTTT. Residues: CAISPGQGNSPLHF. The chain combines TRBV10-3 with TRBJ1-6, with 9 bases lining up with TRBD1. CDR3 length: 14 amino acids. V was pared by 6 bases and J by 7 bases, with 4 bases of the junction left unmatched. Germline V lookup: CDR1 ENHRY, CDR2 SYGVKD.

The gene calls are TRBV19 and TRBJ1-2; D gene uncertain. Germline assignment: CDR1 LNHDA and CDR2 SQIVND (reference sequence). With 6 bases removed from V and 4 bases from J, the gap between germline ends came to 15 bases. CDR3 length: 14 residues. This chain's CDR3 is CASSVQRESYGYTF. CDR3 coding DNA: TGTGCCAGTAGCGTACAGAGGGAAAGCTATGGCTACACCTTC. Combining the CDR3 with reference TRBV19 and TRBJ1-2 gives the whole variable domain DGGITQSPKYLFRKEGQNVTLSCEQNLNHDAMYWYRQDPGQGLRLIYYSQIVNDFQKGDIAEGYSVSREKKESFPLTVTSAQKNPTAFYLCASSVQRESYGYTFGSGTRLTVV.

On this clonotype: A much bigger clone sits one base away, suggesting this may be a read error. The chain links TRBV5-3 to TRBJ2-7, with D unresolved. TRBV5-3 is sorted into the ORF group, with uncertain function. The CDR3 length is 16 residues. Trimming removed 8 bases at V and 0 bases at J, with 21 bases between. CDR3 amino acids: CASSLPPTDSSYEQYV. The CDR3, as DNA: TGTGCCAGCAGCCTTCCTCCGACTGATAGCTCCTACGAGCAGTACGTC.

The sample holds many counts of this clonotype. The J gene is TRBJ2-1, the V gene TRBV29-1; 7 nucleotides agree with TRBD2. Germline CDR1 is SQVTM and CDR2 is ANQGSEA. J gave up 12 bases and V 6 bases, and 8 bases lay outside the gene matches. This CDR3 spans 11 amino acids. CDR3 coding DNA: TGCAGCGTCGCGCCTGGGGAGGGGCAGTTCTTC. This encodes CSVAPGEGQFF.

This clonotype was seen a handful of times. This rearrangement joins TRBV29-1 to TRBJ2-7; 7 nucleotides match TRBD1. This CDR3 comprises 14 residues. CDR1 SQVTM and CDR2 ANQGSEA come from the germline V gene. Unmatched junction bases numbered 10, after V lost 5 bases and J lost 3 bases. The CDR3 sequence is CSVFRQGPYYEQYF. As DNA, the CDR3 is TGCAGCGTTTTTAGACAGGGACCTTACTACGAGCAGTACTTC.

In DNA form, the CDR3 reads TGTGCCAGCAGTTTCGGACAGGGGAGTGATGAAAAACTGTTTTTT. As protein: CASSFGQGSDEKLFF. V and J are TRBV27 and TRBJ1-4; 9 nucleotides line up with TRBD1. V lost 3 bases to trimming and J lost 6 bases; unmatched junction nucleotides: 5. CDR1 is MNHEY and CDR2 is SMNVEV in the germline V gene (reference sequence). This CDR3 is 15 amino acids long.

The J gene is TRBJ1-5, the V gene TRBV7-2, with 8 bases fitting TRBD1. The CDR3 extends over 18 amino acids. Germline V CDR1 and CDR2: SGHTA, FQGNSA. After removal of 1 base from V and 2 bases from J, the junction contained 10 bases not matched to a gene. The CDR3 DNA reads TGTGCCAGCAGCTTAGGGCAGGGGGCGCAATTTGGCAATCAGCCCCAGCATTTT. It is translated as CASSLGQGAQFGNQPQHF.

This clonotype turned up a few times. The chain couples TRBV3-1 to TRBJ1-3; weak D call: TRBD1 (5 bases). CDR3 size: 17 residues. Germline CDR1 LGHDT, CDR2 YNNKEL (reference sequence). Trimming took off 4 bases at V and 5 bases at J, with 21 bases between the two ends. Here the CDR3 DNA reads TGTGCCAGCAGCCCTCACGGCCGGTCGGGACGGCGAAACACCATATATTTT. Translating gives CASSPHGRSGRRNTIYF.

The chain links TRBV2 to TRBJ1-1; TRBD1 aligns across 7 bases. J gave up 3 bases and V 8 bases, and 9 bases lay outside the gene matches. The germline CDR1 and CDR2 sequences are SNHLY and FYNNEI. This CDR3 spans 14 amino acids. For the CDR3, the DNA is TGTGCCAGCTTGGTAGGGGGCGCGCACACTGAAGCTTTCTTT. It is translated as CASLVGGAHTEAFF.

This clonotype was seen more than once but under ten times. The V call is TRBV7-9, the J call TRBJ2-7, with TRBD2 matching over 8 bases. V gave up 5 bases and J gave up 5 bases; unmatched junction bases: 2. Germline-derived CDR1 and CDR2 are SEHNR and FQNEAQ (reference sequence). CDR3 length: 12 amino acids. The CDR3 sequence is CASSAGGDEQYF. The CDR3 coding sequence is TGTGCCAGCAGCGCGGGAGGAGACGAGCAGTACTTC.

A few counts support this clonotype. The genes are TRBV15 and TRBJ1-2, with D unclear. In germline, CDR1 is LNHNV, CDR2 YYDKDF (reference sequence). The CDR3 is 14 residues long. The V end was cut by 3 bases, the J end by 3 bases, with 11 bases between. CDR3 protein: CATSSDRGDYGYTF. The CDR3, as DNA: TGTGCCACCAGCAGTGATCGCGGAGACTATGGCTACACCTTC.